A single sample is the source of the 11 T cell receptor beta chains below, sequenced in a study of control samples from healthy donors and cancer patients. The repertoire was sequenced with immunoSEQ multiplex PCR; TCRdb's copy has only in-frame clones and lacks some. Of tens of thousands of clones listed, around 87% were seen once; the top ten hold around 20%. The sequencing input was blood. Receptors originate from a man in his fifties in good health.

The V call is TRBV15, the J call TRBJ2-7, with 9 bases lining up with TRBD2. V gave up 0 bases and J gave up 2 bases; unmatched junction bases: 8. The germline gives CDR1 LNHNV, CDR2 YYDKDF (reference sequence). The CDR3 is 17 residues long. The CDR3 loop is CATSRDLVSGRTYEQYF. DNA of the CDR3: TGTGCCACCAGCAGAGATTTGGTTAGCGGGAGAACCTACGAGCAGTACTTC.

The V and J genes are TRBV6-6 and TRBJ2-1; tentatively, D is TRBD1 or TRBD2 (5 bases each). The CDR3 length is 15 residues. V lost 0 bases and J 8 bases, leaving 14 bases between the germline ends. The germline CDR1 and CDR2 sequences are MNHNY and SVGAGI (reference sequence). CDR3 in amino acids: CASSYSKGGTDEQFF. The CDR3 DNA follows: TGTGCCAGCAGTTACTCAAAAGGTGGGACCGATGAGCAGTTCTTC.

The chain is built from TRBV27 and TRBJ2-7; D might be TRBD1 (6 bases). The length of the CDR3 is 14 residues. The germline V gene encodes CDR1 MNHEY and CDR2 SMNVEV (reference sequence). The V end was cut by 5 bases, the J end by 0 bases, with 11 bases between. In DNA form, the CDR3 reads TGTGCCAGCAGTGCCGACAGGAGCTCCTACGAGCAGTACGTC. Encoded protein: CASSADRSSYEQYV.

The J gene is TRBJ1-6, the V gene TRBV19, with D possibly being TRBD1 (6 bases). V gave up 3 bases and J gave up 1 base, with 13 bases separating them. Germline CDR1 and CDR2: LNHDA and SQIVND (reference sequence). This CDR3 spans 17 amino acids. The CDR3 sequence: CASSMFPQGSYNSPLHF. In nucleotides, the CDR3 is TGTGCCAGTAGTATGTTTCCTCAGGGGTCCTATAATTCACCCCTCCACTTT.

The CDR3 DNA sequence: TGTGCCAGCAGCCAAGATATCGGTCAGCCCCAGCATTTT. It yields the protein CASSQDIGQPQHF. The chain joins TRBV3-1 (or the pseudogene TRBV3-2) to TRBJ1-5; D is unresolved. CDR3 length: 13 amino acids. V lost 0 bases and J 6 bases, leaving 6 bases between the germline ends. Germline CDR1 LGHDT, CDR2 YNNKEL (reference sequence).

This rearrangement joins TRBV2 to TRBJ2-1; 11 nucleotides match TRBD2. V lost 4 bases, J lost 8 bases, and 7 bases stayed unmatched. Germline V lookup: CDR1 SNHLY, CDR2 FYNNEI. This CDR3 has 15 amino acids. In DNA form, the CDR3 reads TGTGCCAGCAGTGCCCGGCTAGCGGGGGGCGATGAGCAGTTCTTC. As protein: CASSARLAGGDEQFF. The full variable domain, in which reference TRBV2 and TRBJ2-1 provide the parts outside the CDR3, is EPEVTQTPSHQVTQMGQEVILRCVPISNHLYFYWYRQILGQKVEFLVSFYNNEISEKSEIFDDQFSVERPDGSNFTLKIRSTKLEDSAMYFCASSARLAGGDEQFFGPGTRLTVL.

V usage is TRBV30 and J usage is TRBJ2-1, with TRBD2 matching over 9 bases. The CDR3 consists of 13 residues. CDR1 and CDR2 (germline): GTSNPN, SVGIG (reference sequence). V shed 2 bases and J 4 bases; nucleotides not matched to a gene: 0. CDR3 bases: TGTGCCTGGAGTCTAGCGGGGTACAATGAGCAGTTCTTC. Its protein is CAWSLAGYNEQFF.

The V gene is TRBV19, the J gene TRBJ1-1, with D perhaps matching TRBD1 (6 bases). Between the trimmed V and J ends, which lost 3 bases and 0 bases, there was a span of 14 bases. This CDR3 is built from 16 residues. CDR1 is LNHDA and CDR2 is SQIVND in the germline V gene (reference sequence). The chain's CDR3 is CASSISAGQLNTEAFF. The CDR3 DNA sequence: TGTGCCAGTAGTATCTCCGCCGGACAGTTGAACACTGAAGCTTTCTTT.

This chain links TRBV18 with TRBJ2-5; D is undetermined. Germline V lookup: CDR1 KGHSH, CDR2 LQKENI. The V and J ends lost 3 bases and 4 bases respectively, with 6 bases between them. The CDR3 spans 12 residues. In nucleotides, the CDR3 is TGTGCCAGCTCACCCCGTCCAGAGACCCAGTACTTC. It yields the protein CASSPRPETQYF.

V is TRBV3-1 (or the pseudogene TRBV3-2) and J is TRBJ1-2; the match to TRBD1 covers 11 bases. This CDR3 comprises 14 residues. V was pared by 2 bases and J by 7 bases, with 3 bases of the junction left unmatched. Germline loops: CDR1 LGHDT, CDR2 YNNKEL (reference sequence). The CDR3 region is CASSQRDRGSGYTF. In DNA form, the CDR3 reads TGTGCCAGCAGCCAAAGGGACAGGGGGTCTGGCTACACCTTC.

V and J are TRBV7-3 and TRBJ2-1; 8 bases line up with TRBD2. Germline loops: CDR1 SGHTA, CDR2 FQGTGA. With V trimmed by 6 bases and J by 1 base, 11 bases remained unmatched. This CDR3 has 17 residues. The CDR3 loop reads CASSPPESGGSYNEQFF. In DNA form, the CDR3 reads TGTGCCAGCAGTCCCCCCGAAAGCGGGGGTTCCTACAATGAGCAGTTCTTC.